These 5 T cell receptor beta chains came from one sample sequenced in a study of technical replicates of blood from several donors. Only in-frame clones appear in the TCRdb table, and some are missing; sequencing was by immunoSEQ multiplex PCR. Seen here are roughly 66,000 clones, around 86% observed once, and the top ten hold approximately 5.1%. The sequenced sample was PBMCs. These receptors all come from a human donor in good health. Some clones in this sample may be carry-over from other donors' samples.

The chain employs TRBV7-6 and TRBJ1-4; D remains unclear. Between the trimmed V and J ends, which lost 5 bases and 8 bases, there was a span of 15 bases. The CDR3 consists of 14 residues. CDR1 and CDR2 from the germline V gene are SGHVS and FNYEAQ. The CDR3 bases are TGTGCCAGCAGCCCGAGACCCCCGAGGGAAAAACTGTTTTTT. Amino acid sequence: CASSPRPPREKLFF.

The chain is built from TRBV4-1 and TRBJ1-1; 7 nucleotides line up with TRBD1. V dropped 0 bases and J dropped 0; count of bases not matched to a gene: 7. The CDR3 covers 17 residues. Germline-derived CDR1 and CDR2 are MGHRA and YSYEKL. The CDR3 DNA sequence: TGCGCCAGCAGCCAAGATCCGGGACAGACCATGAACACTGAAGCTTTCTTT. Amino acid sequence: CASSQDPGQTMNTEAFF.

The CDR3 nucleotides are TGCAGCGTTGACGGACTTGGACTTTCTAGGACTGAAGCTTTCTTT. Its protein product is CSVDGLGLSRTEAFF. This chain links TRBV29-1 with TRBJ1-1; D gene ambiguous. Trimming shortened V by 3 bases and J by 5 bases, and 19 bases separated the two germline ends. The CDR3 extends over 15 amino acids. In germline, CDR1 is SQVTM, CDR2 ANQGSEA. Together with reference TRBV29-1 and TRBJ1-1, the CDR3 gives the full variable domain: SAVISQKPSRDICQRGTSLTIQCQVDSQVTMMFWYRQQPGQSLTLIATANQGSEATYESGFVIDKFPISRPNLTFSTLTVSNMSPEDSSIYLCSVDGLGLSRTEAFFGQGTRLTVV.

The chain joins TRBV5-8 to TRBJ2-6; TRBD1 matches at 9 bases. The CDR3 is 17 residues long. Germline V CDR1 and CDR2: SGHTS, YDEGEE. V gave up 4 bases and J gave up 3 bases; unmatched junction bases: 8. CDR3: CASSPGQGLGGANVLTF. The CDR3 bases are TGTGCCAGCAGCCCAGGACAGGGGTTAGGTGGGGCCAACGTCCTGACTTTC.

The J gene is TRBJ2-7, the V gene TRBV7-9; D is undetermined. CDR1 and CDR2 (germline): SEHNR, FQNEAQ (reference sequence). Trimming shortened V by 3 bases and J by 5 bases, and 20 bases separated the two germline ends. The CDR3 consists of 16 residues. CDR3 nucleotides: TGTGCCAGCAGCTTGGGTCAGAGGCAACTCCTGGACGAGCAGTACTTC. This encodes CASSLGQRQLLDEQYF. Variable domain in full (rest from reference TRBV7-9 and TRBJ2-7): DTGVSQNPRHKITKRGQNVTFRCDPISEHNRLYWYRQTLGQGPEFLTYFQNEAQLEKSRLLSDRFSAERPKGSFSTLEIQRTEQGDSAMYLCASSLGQRQLLDEQYFGPGTRLTVT.